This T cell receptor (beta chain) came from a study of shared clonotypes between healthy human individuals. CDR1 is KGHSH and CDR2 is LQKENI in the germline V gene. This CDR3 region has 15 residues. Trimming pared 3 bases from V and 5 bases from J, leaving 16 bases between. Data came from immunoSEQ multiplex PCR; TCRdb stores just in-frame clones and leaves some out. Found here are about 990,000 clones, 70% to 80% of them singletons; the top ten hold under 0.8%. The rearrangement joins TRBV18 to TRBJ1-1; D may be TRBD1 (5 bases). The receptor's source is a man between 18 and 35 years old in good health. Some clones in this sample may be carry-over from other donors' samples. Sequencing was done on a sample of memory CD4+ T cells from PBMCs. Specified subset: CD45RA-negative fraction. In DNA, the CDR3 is TGTGCCAGCTCACCCCCGTCTAGGGGAGAGACTGAAGCTTTCTTT. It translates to CASSPPSRGETEAFF.